These T cell receptor beta chains were read from a single sample in a study of T cells after posttransplantation cyclophosphamide. Measured with immunoSEQ multiplex PCR; TCRdb has only the in-frame clones, and not every one. Sampling found nearly 25,000 clones, none seen once. The sequenced sample consisted of PBMCs. These receptors all stem from a woman aged 45 to 65 in good health, CMV-negative, and a related stem cell transplant donor. The conserved cysteine and the conserved F or W are not part of the CDR3 here.

V gene	J gene	CDR3 protein
TRBV7-9	TRBJ2-1	ASGLSGDINEQF
TRBV7-9	TRBJ1-1	ASSPTADGEAF
TRBV19	TRBJ1-1	ASTDRSSLTEAF
TRBV5-6	TRBJ2-7	ASSLGLAASYEQY
TRBV5-4	TRBJ1-1	ASSLVTGTVMNTEAF
TRBV27	TRBJ2-1	ASSLWGTAHEQF
TRBV28	TRBJ2-7	ASSLWDSYEQY
TRBV19	TRBJ1-6	ASTNTLQGNNSPLH
TRBV10-3	TRBJ2-3	AISGRSGGRTDTQY
TRBV5-1	TRBJ1-4	ASSLGSGRQGEKLF
TRBV7-9	TRBJ2-5	ASSWASLETQY
TRBV27	TRBJ2-2	ASGRGPRELF
TRBV7-9	TRBJ2-1	ASSLSGQGAYSSYNEQF
TRBV18	TRBJ1-4	ASSPVTNQGGEKLF
TRBV9	TRBJ2-5	ASRRKSQETQY
TRBV27	TRBJ2-3	ASSFGGTDTQY
TRBV6-1	TRBJ1-4	ASSDWTGGDEKLF
TRBV9	TRBJ2-3	ASSQDPWGTDTQY
TRBV10-3	.	AISEGQGLEQY
TRBV23-1	TRBJ1-1	ASSLPDLNTRSGTEAF
TRBV6-5	TRBJ2-3	ASSSKQGFNTDTQY
TRBV27	TRBJ2-2	ASSFRRDSLYTGELF
TRBV9	TRBJ1-2	ASSAAGGRVGYGYT
TRBV19	TRBJ2-7	ASSYGAGGGRLGYEQY
TRBV29-1	TRBJ2-7	SVRTGAREQY
TRBV18	TRBJ1-4	ASSPSGGTANEKLF
TRBV9	TRBJ1-3	AGSVGGGSGNTIY
TRBV9	TRBJ2-7	ASSVGTSGGGYEQY
TRBV19	TRBJ2-7	ASTPPGQGRNEQY
TRBV6-6	TRBJ1-2	ASSYLGTANAFYT
TRBV7-8	TRBJ1-1	ASSYAGGTEAF
TRBV29-1	TRBJ2-7	SVKTGPLGEQY
TRBV29-1	TRBJ2-1	SVEFGGVDEQF
TRBV19	TRBJ1-1	ASSEQGREAF
TRBV2	TRBJ1-5	ASSEDRKDQPQH
TRBV19	TRBJ1-4	ASSILRAGEEKLF
TRBV18	TRBJ1-4	ASSLPIPGQGARQEKLF
TRBV19	TRBJ2-3	ASSISGTYTQY
TRBV7-3	TRBJ2-5	ASSLTGGIGETQY
TRBV7-9	TRBJ2-7	ASSLAQLRAPFFSYEQY
TRBV28	TRBJ1-5	ASSHGGAGQPQH
TRBV9	TRBJ1-1	ASSPRQGTGTEAF
TRBV5-1	TRBJ2-7	ASSDGTGFGEQY
TRBV6-1	TRBJ1-5	ASTIGTNQPQH
TRBV5-6	TRBJ2-5	ASSLRTSQETQY
TRBV23-1	TRBJ2-3	ASSSNRSGNSTDTQY
TRBV5-4	TRBJ2-2	ASRGQGTPNTGELF
TRBV28	TRBJ2-2	ASSLLGGSGGGELF
TRBV2	TRBJ1-1	ASTVQLESEAF
TRBV11-3	TRBJ2-3	ASSLTEKYSTDTQY
TRBV5-4	TRBJ2-2	ASWGSGPNTGELF
TRBV6-6	TRBJ2-5	ASNLGTSQTQY
TRBV29-1	TRBJ2-2	SVPGTGGATGELF
TRBV10-3	TRBJ2-2	AISERTANTGELF
TRBV27	TRBJ1-2	ASSLGAGKLVYT